These 25 T cell receptor beta chains were all obtained from the same sample, sequenced in a study of cytotoxic CD8 clonotypes in ibrutinib-treated CLL (dated by TCRdb to the early 2020s). The library was obtained by the immunoSEQ multiplex PCR assay. TCRdb stores this immuneACCESS table with in-frame sequences only. Part of the clones is absent; in the studies checked, under half of the shortfall reflects unresolved V genes, and no reason is known for the rest. The sample records roughly 150,000 clones, 84% of which are singletons. Under 5.5% of the sample is taken by the ten largest. The time point label for this specimen denotes: approximately 25 months on ibrutinib. The sequenced sample was PBMCs, obtained after 24 months of ibrutinib treatment. The receptors derive from a human donor with chronic lymphocytic leukemia.

This chain links TRBV28 with TRBJ2-5; D remains ambiguous. Trimming removed 6 bases at V and 6 bases at J, with 17 bases between. Germline CDR1 is MDHEN and CDR2 is SYDVKM. This CDR3 has 14 residues. Here the CDR3 DNA reads TGTGCCAGCAGGGCGAGGTCCGGCGTACAGACCCAGTACTTC. Its translation is CASRARSGVQTQYF.

The genes are TRBV7-3 and TRBJ2-5, with 8 bases identical to TRBD2. This CDR3 is built from 13 residues. From germline, CDR1 is SGHTA and CDR2 FQGTGA. V lost 6 bases and J lost 4; bases outside the gene matches: 4. This CDR3 reads CASRNLAGETQYF. The CDR3, as DNA: TGTGCCAGCAGGAATCTAGCGGGAGAGACCCAGTACTTC. The full variable domain, completed using reference TRBV7-3 and TRBJ2-5, is GAGVSQTPSNKVTEKGKYVELRCDPISGHTALYWYRQSLGQGPEFLIYFQGTGAADDSGLPNDRFFAVRPEGSVSTLKIQRTERGDSAVYLCASRNLAGETQYFGPGTRLLVL.

This clone was counted between two and nine times. The rearrangement links TRBV18 to TRBJ2-2; D possibly corresponds to TRBD2 (6 bases). Germline lookup yields CDR1 KGHSH and CDR2 LQKENI. CDR3 length: 14 residues. V lost 5 bases, J lost 0 bases, and 7 bases lay in between. The CDR3 is CASSSGSNTGELFF. The CDR3 DNA follows: TGTGCCAGCTCAAGCGGGTCGAACACCGGGGAGCTGTTTTTT.

Here the CDR3 DNA reads TGCGCCAGCAGTTACGAGGGGGGTAGGATCGGGAAAAGGAGTGGGTGGGGTGAAGCTTTCTTT. This translates into CASSYEGGRIGKRSGWGEAFF. The J gene is TRBJ1-1, the V gene TRBV4-1; tentative D call: TRBD1 (6 bases). In germline, CDR1 is MGHRA, CDR2 YSYEKL. Trimming removed 6 bases at V and 7 bases at J, with 39 bases between. The CDR3 runs to 21 residues.

There are a few counts of this clone. The CDR3 protein is CASSDWGAGRAQYF. The CDR3 DNA is TGTGCCAGCAGTGACTGGGGGGCAGGGAGGGCCCAGTACTTC. The chain couples TRBV25-1 to TRBJ2-5, with D possibly TRBD2 on 7 matching bases. This CDR3 region has 14 residues. Germline CDR1 reads MGHDK; CDR2 reads SYGVNS. Trimming removed 3 bases at V and 9 bases at J, with 17 bases between.

This chain uses TRBV10-3 with TRBJ1-2; 8 nucleotides agree with TRBD1. CDR1 and CDR2 from the germline V gene are ENHRY and SYGVKD. V was pared by 6 bases and J by 6 bases, with 6 bases of the junction left unmatched. The CDR3 extends over 13 amino acids. The CDR3 loop reads CAIREQGEDGYTF. The CDR3 DNA reads as TGTGCCATCAGGGAACAGGGGGAGGATGGCTACACCTTC.

The genes are TRBV7-2 and TRBJ2-2; unclear D gene. The germline V and J ends were trimmed by 6 bases and 4 bases, with 9 bases remaining between them. Germline V gene lookup returns CDR1 SGHTA and CDR2 FQGNSA. The CDR3 is 13 amino acids. CDR3 DNA: TGTGCCAGCAGACGACCGAGCACCGGGGAGCTGTTTTTT. This sequence encodes CASRRPSTGELFF.

The rearrangement links TRBV10-3 to TRBJ2-7; no reliable D call. V was cut by 10 bases and J by 2 bases, with 3 bases left in between. The CDR3 has 9 residues. Germline V lookup: CDR1 ENHRY, CDR2 SYGVKD. The CDR3 sequence: CATPYEQYF. In nucleotides, the CDR3 is TGTGCCACCCCCTACGAGCAGTACTTC.

The J gene is TRBJ1-2, the V gene TRBV2, with TRBD1 identical over 7 bases. CDR3 size: 13 residues. V dropped 8 bases and J dropped 8; count of bases not matched to a gene: 11. The germline gives CDR1 SNHLY, CDR2 FYNNEI. CDR3 DNA: TGTGCCAGCCTAGGGGGCGAATCCTGGGGCTACACCTTC. This encodes CASLGGESWGYTF.

The V gene is TRBV5-4, the J gene TRBJ1-1; maybe TRBD1 (5 bases). The germline V and J ends were trimmed by 5 bases and 1 base, with 15 bases remaining between them. CDR3 length equals 15 residues. CDR1 is SGHNT and CDR2 is YYREEE in the germline V gene (reference sequence). The CDR3 DNA is TGTGCCAGCAGTACGCCTCAGGGACGGAACACTGAAGCTTTCTTT. It encodes CASSTPQGRNTEAFF.

The chain has TRBV5-6 and TRBJ2-7; the match to TRBD1 covers 9 bases. With 5 bases clipped from V and 0 bases from J, the junction kept 9 bases outside the gene matches. This CDR3 comprises 16 residues. Germline V gene lookup returns CDR1 SGHDT and CDR2 YYEEEE. The CDR3 region has the DNA TGTGCCAGCAGAGTGGACAGGGGCCGTAACTCCTACGAGCAGTACTTC. This encodes CASRVDRGRNSYEQYF.

The chain joins TRBV4-1 to TRBJ2-3; TRBD1 matches 10 bases. The CDR3 has 16 residues. The V gene end was trimmed by 4 bases and the J gene end by 3 bases; junction bases not matched to a gene: 7. The germline V gene has CDR1 MGHRA and CDR2 YSYEKL. CDR3: CASSLRQGATTDTQYF. The CDR3 bases are TGCGCCAGCAGCCTCCGACAGGGGGCGACTACAGATACGCAGTATTTT.

This chain connects TRBV19 to TRBJ2-2, with D unclear. The germline V and J ends were trimmed by 4 bases and 4 bases, with 10 bases remaining between them. The CDR3 extends over 14 amino acids. Germline V gene data show CDR1 as LNHDA and CDR2 as SQIVND (reference sequence). CDR3 bases: TGTGCCAGTAGTAGGACGGAGCTCACCGGGGAGCTGTTTTTT. Encoded protein: CASSRTELTGELFF.

The chain is built from TRBV30 and TRBJ2-3; TRBD1 matches 9 bases. The germline V gene has CDR1 GTSNPN and CDR2 SVGIG (reference sequence). The CDR3 spans 15 residues. Trimming cost V 3 bases and J 4 bases; bases outside gene matches: 8. The CDR3 protein is CAWRANRGPADTQYF. The CDR3 coding sequence is TGTGCCTGGAGAGCAAACAGGGGGCCGGCAGATACGCAGTATTTT.

CDR3 loop: CASSLVRGGSYNEQFF. For the CDR3, the DNA is TGTGCCAGCAGCTTAGTGCGGGGGGGATCCTACAATGAGCAGTTCTTC. This chain uses TRBV11-1 with TRBJ2-1; TRBD2 matches at 9 bases. CDR1 and CDR2 from the germline V gene are SGHAT and FQDESV (reference sequence). The V and J ends lost 1 base and 1 base, in that order; junction bases with no gene match: 2. The CDR3 runs 16 residues.

The chain is built from TRBV5-1 and TRBJ1-1; a possible D gene is TRBD1 (6 bases). CDR3 size: 17 residues. V dropped 0 bases and J dropped 5 bases, with 20 bases sitting between them. Per the germline V gene, CDR1 is SGHRS and CDR2 is YFSETQ. The CDR3 reads CASSLESGGSFGTEAFF. As DNA, the CDR3 is TGCGCCAGCAGCTTGGAATCCGGGGGCAGTTTCGGGACTGAAGCTTTCTTT. Full variable domain (outside the CDR3, taken from reference TRBV5-1 and TRBJ1-1): KAGVTQTPRYLIKTRGQQVTLSCSPISGHRSVSWYQQTPGQGLQFLFEYFSETQRNKGNFPGRFSGRQFSNSRSEMNVSTLELGDSALYLCASSLESGGSFGTEAFFGQGTRLTVV.

V gene TRBV7-2 combines with J gene TRBJ2-7, with D maybe TRBD2 (6 bases). Germline CDR1 and CDR2: SGHTA and FQGNSA. V lost 5 bases, J lost 0 bases, and 20 bases lay in between. The CDR3 consists of 17 residues. The CDR3 here is CASSRPGEAGISYEQYF. DNA for the CDR3: TGTGCCAGCAGCCGCCCGGGGGAAGCGGGCATCTCCTACGAGCAGTACTTC.

The V gene is TRBV7-9, the J gene TRBJ1-3; possibly TRBD1 for D (5 bases). Germline V gene data show CDR1 as SEHNR and CDR2 as FQNEAQ (reference sequence). V was trimmed by 1 base and J by 3 bases, leaving 10 bases between them. The CDR3 consists of 15 residues. For the CDR3, the DNA is TGTGCCAGCAGCTTAGGGGGGTTCTTTGGAAACACCATATATTTT. As protein: CASSLGGFFGNTIYF.

The CDR3: CASSLWRVGAYEQYF. CDR3 DNA: TGTGCCAGCAGCTTGTGGCGGGTGGGTGCCTACGAGCAGTACTTC. The chain couples TRBV5-6 to TRBJ2-7, with D possibly TRBD2 on 5 matching bases. Germline CDR1 SGHDT, CDR2 YYEEEE. The CDR3 is made up of 15 amino acids. V lost 1 base and J lost 2, with 13 bases in between.

The chain is built from TRBV18 and TRBJ2-3; 9 nucleotides align to TRBD2. The CDR3 is 15 residues long. V was clipped by 6 bases and J by 6 bases; unmatched bases: 10. Germline loops: CDR1 KGHSH, CDR2 LQKENI. CDR3 sequence reads: CASSRMAGGPDTQYF. DNA of the CDR3: TGTGCCAGCTCCCGAATGGCGGGAGGGCCCGATACGCAGTATTTT.

The V call is TRBV20-1, the J call TRBJ1-4, with D unclear. The length of the CDR3 is 11 residues. Germline-derived CDR1 and CDR2 are DFQATT and SNEGSKA (reference sequence). Trimming left V 4 bases short and J 8 bases short, with 8 bases between. The CDR3 DNA reads TGCAGTGCTAAGACCCGGGAAAAACTGTTTTTT. Protein product: CSAKTREKLFF.

In nucleotides, the CDR3 is TGCGCCAGCCGCCCTTCGACAGGGGGATTTATAGAGACCCAGTACTTC. This gives the protein CASRPSTGGFIETQYF. This chain joins TRBV5-1 and TRBJ2-5; TRBD1 matches 9 bases. The germline V gene encodes CDR1 SGHRS and CDR2 YFSETQ. CDR3 length: 16 amino acids. The V segment lost 7 bases and the J segment 4 bases; nucleotides outside the gene matches: 14.

V usage is TRBV6-1 and J usage is TRBJ2-6; D uncertain. Germline V gene lookup returns CDR1 MNHNS and CDR2 SASEGT. Trimming stripped 3 bases from V and 1 base from J, with 7 bases between. The CDR3 covers 15 residues. DNA for the CDR3: TGTGCCAGCAGTGAGCCTGGATCTGGGGCCAACGTCCTGACTTTC. It encodes CASSEPGSGANVLTF.

This sequence joins TRBV2 and TRBJ2-7; D not resolved. Germline V gives CDR1 SNHLY, CDR2 FYNNEI. The CDR3 consists of 13 residues. V was clipped by 2 bases and J by 6 bases, with 11 bases between them. The DNA for the CDR3 is TGTGCCAGCAGTGAATTGTTAATCCGCGAGCAGTACTTC. It codes for CASSELLIREQYF.

The genes are TRBV5-1 and TRBJ2-2, with 7 bases that match TRBD1. The CDR3 covers 14 residues. Germline-derived CDR1 and CDR2 are SGHRS and YFSETQ. Trimming cost V 6 bases and J 4 bases; bases outside gene matches: 6. The CDR3 DNA is TGCGCCAGCAACCCGGGACAGTTCACCGGGGAGCTGTTTTTT. Translating gives CASNPGQFTGELFF.